One and the same sample provided the 4 T cell receptor beta chains below, sequenced in a study of identical twins. Via MiXCR, TCRdb re-called the 5' RACE reads, giving one row per CDR3 protein. This sample yields 350,000 to 450,000 distinct CDR3 sequences, of which about 18% are seen a single time; around 10% belongs to the top ten. What was sequenced was naive T cells sorted from blood. These TCRs come from a man in his fifties or sixties in good health.

This clonotype was seen a handful of times. The chain links TRBV20-1 to TRBJ2-6; D gene unclear. This CDR3 is 15 amino acids long. Per the germline V gene, CDR1 is DFQATT and CDR2 is SNEGSKA (reference sequence). V dropped 6 bases and J dropped 0 bases, with 12 bases sitting between them. CDR3 DNA: TGCAGTGCCCCCCCACTGGACTCTGGGGCCAACGTCCTGACTTTC. Protein product: CSAPPLDSGANVLTF.

This clonotype came up many times. The J gene is TRBJ2-1, the V gene TRBV5-6; D possibly corresponds to TRBD1 (6 bases). Trimming took off 1 base at V and 4 bases at J, with 18 bases between the two ends. Germline CDR1 and CDR2: SGHDT and YYEEEE. CDR3 length equals 17 residues. In DNA form, the CDR3 reads TGTGCCAGCAGCTTGAGGGTTCTGGGGGCGCGTTACAATGAGCAGTTCTTC. It specifies CASSLRVLGARYNEQFF.

This clonotype was seen at least ten times. The CDR3, as DNA: TGTGCCAGCAGCCTTAGCTGGGGGTCCTACAATGAGCAGTTCTTC. Translation: CASSLSWGSYNEQFF. This sequence joins TRBV6-1 and TRBJ2-1; D is perhaps TRBD1 or TRBD2 (5 bases each). This CDR3 has 15 residues. Trimming took 6 bases from V and 1 from J, leaving 13 bases between them. Germline V gives CDR1 MNHNS, CDR2 SASEGT.

The chain uses TRBV2 and TRBJ2-7, with a possible D match to TRBD2 (7 bases). This CDR3 has 13 amino acids. Trimming cost V 4 bases and J 5 bases, with 12 bases left between them. Germline loops: CDR1 SNHLY, CDR2 FYNNEI. The CDR3 sequence: CASSGTGRDEQYF. The DNA for the CDR3 is TGTGCCAGCAGTGGTACAGGGAGGGACGAGCAGTACTTC.